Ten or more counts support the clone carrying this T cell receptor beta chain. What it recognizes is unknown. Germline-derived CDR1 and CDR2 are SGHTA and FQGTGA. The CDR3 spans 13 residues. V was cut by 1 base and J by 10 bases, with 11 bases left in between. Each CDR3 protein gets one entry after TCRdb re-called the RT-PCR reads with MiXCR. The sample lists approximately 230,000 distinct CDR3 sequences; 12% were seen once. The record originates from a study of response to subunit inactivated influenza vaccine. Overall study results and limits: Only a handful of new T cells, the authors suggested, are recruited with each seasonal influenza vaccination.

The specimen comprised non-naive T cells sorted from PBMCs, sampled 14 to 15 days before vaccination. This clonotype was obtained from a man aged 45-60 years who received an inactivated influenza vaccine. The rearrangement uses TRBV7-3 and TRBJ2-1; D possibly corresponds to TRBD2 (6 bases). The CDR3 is CASSLMIGREQFF. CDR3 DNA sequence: TGTGCCAGCAGCTTAATGATAGGGAGGGAGCAGTTCTTC.